The 23 T cell receptor beta chains below all came from one sample that was sequenced in a study of blood T cell repertoires in COVID-19. Assay used: immunoSEQ multiplex PCR; TCRdb lists only in-frame clones, some missing. The sample shows tens of thousands of clones, approximately 82% of them seen only once. Sequenced material: peripheral blood. These receptors were collected from a woman in her forties or fifties with acute or convalescent COVID-19.

The genes are TRBV11-3 and TRBJ2-3; 7 positions match TRBD2. The V segment lost 1 base and the J segment 4 bases; nucleotides outside the gene matches: 8. The CDR3 length is 16 residues. Germline CDR1 and CDR2: SGHNT and YENEEA. CDR3 coding DNA: TGTGCCAGCAGCTTAGGTCGGCGGGAGAAGGCAGATACGCAGTATTTT. Translation gives CASSLGRREKADTQYF.

The chain has TRBV5-4 and TRBJ2-7, with no clear D. The ends were cut back, 2 bases at V and 1 base at J, with 7 bases in the middle. CDR3 size: 13 residues. Germline V CDR1 and CDR2: SGHNT, YYREEE (reference sequence). The CDR3 spells CASSFAGSYEQYF. The DNA of the CDR3 is TGTGCCAGCAGCTTCGCAGGATCCTACGAGCAGTACTTC.

This clone was counted once. The V gene is TRBV7-3, the J gene TRBJ2-1; D is perhaps TRBD2 (6 bases). There are 14 residues in the CDR3. Looked up from germline, CDR1 is SGHTA and CDR2 is FQGTGA. Trimming took off 1 base at V and 9 bases at J, with 13 bases between the two ends. CDR3 in DNA: TGTGCCAGCAGCTTAATCGATCATAGCGGTGAGCAGTTCTTC. It translates to CASSLIDHSGEQFF.

This clone was counted once. The J gene is TRBJ1-1, the V gene TRBV7-9; maybe TRBD1 (6 bases). This CDR3 spans 14 amino acids. With 4 bases removed from V and 1 base from J, the gap between germline ends came to 10 bases. Germline CDR1 reads SEHNR; CDR2 reads FQNEAQ (reference sequence). CDR3 amino acids: CASSYDRKNTEAFF. The CDR3 coding sequence is TGTGCCAGCAGCTACGACAGGAAGAACACTGAAGCTTTCTTT.

The gene calls are TRBV7-2 and TRBJ2-7; the D gene is possibly TRBD2 (6 bases). The CDR3 runs 15 residues. Trimming took off 1 base at V and 5 bases at J, with 15 bases between the two ends. In germline, CDR1 is SGHTA, CDR2 FQGNSA. The CDR3 DNA follows: TGTGCCAGCAGCTTAGATGGAGGGTATCTGAACGAGCAGTACTTC. Amino acids: CASSLDGGYLNEQYF.

The table lists this clone with a few counts. The gene calls are TRBV10-1 and TRBJ1-5; D is possibly TRBD1 (6 bases). Germline loops: CDR1 WNHNN, CDR2 SYGVQD (reference sequence). The V end was cut by 11 bases, the J end by 7 bases, with 21 bases between. The CDR3 sequence is 14 residues long. The CDR3 nucleotides are TGCGCCCCCTGCCGCCGGGGGGCGAGGCAGCCCCAGCATTTT. It is translated as CAPCRRGARQPQHF.

This clone was seen a handful of times. The chain is built from TRBV6-2 or TRBV6-3 and TRBJ1-1; a weak D match, TRBD1 (5 bases). The germline V gene encodes CDR1 MNHEY and CDR2 SVGEGT. CDR3 length: 17 amino acids. V shed 2 bases and J shed 1 base, with 17 bases lying between them. CDR3 bases: TGTGCCAGCAGTTACGCGGTGGGCAGGGTAGGGAACACTGAAGCTTTCTTT. Protein product: CASSYAVGRVGNTEAFF.

This chain joins TRBV19 and TRBJ1-2; D is ambiguous. The CDR3 is made up of 12 amino acids. V lost 2 bases to trimming and J lost 5 bases, with 6 bases between them. The germline CDR1 and CDR2 sequences are LNHDA and SQIVND (reference sequence). DNA of the CDR3: TGTGCCAGTAGTATATCCGTGTATGGCTACACCTTC. Translating gives CASSISVYGYTF.

The rearrangement links TRBV5-6 to TRBJ2-3, with 8 bases fitting TRBD2. CDR1 SGHDT and CDR2 YYEEEE come from the germline V gene. The CDR3 has 16 amino acids. The ends lost 1 base at V and 2 bases at J; junction bases unmatched: 6. DNA for the CDR3: TGTGCCAGCAGCTTGCTGATAGCGGGAAACACAGATACGCAGTATTTT. This codes for CASSLLIAGNTDTQYF.

The gene calls are TRBV2 and TRBJ1-4; tentatively, D is TRBD1 (5 bases). V gave up 6 bases and J gave up 4 bases, with 12 bases separating them. CDR1 and CDR2 from the germline V gene are SNHLY and FYNNEI. The length of the CDR3 is 14 residues. The chain's CDR3 is CASREGRGNEKLFF. The DNA for the CDR3 is TGTGCCAGCAGGGAGGGTAGGGGTAATGAAAAACTGTTTTTT. Full variable domain (remainder filled in from reference TRBV2 and TRBJ1-4): EPEVTQTPSHQVTQMGQEVILRCVPISNHLYFYWYRQILGQKVEFLVSFYNNEISEKSEIFDDQFSVERPDGSNFTLKIRSTKLEDSAMYFCASREGRGNEKLFFGSGTQLSVL.

The V call is TRBV5-1, the J call TRBJ2-7; 7 nucleotides match TRBD1. This CDR3 comprises 14 residues. Germline CDR1 reads SGHRS; CDR2 reads YFSETQ. V shed 2 bases and J 7 bases; nucleotides not matched to a gene: 9. CDR3 residues: CASSLRGRPEEQYF. CDR3 sequence (DNA): TGCGCCAGCAGCTTAAGGGGGCGCCCAGAAGAGCAGTACTTC.

The chain recombines TRBV7-3 with TRBJ2-1, with TRBD2 matching 12 bases. CDR3 size: 18 residues. Trimming removed 2 bases from V and 6 bases from J; junction bases left unmatched: 11. The germline V gene has CDR1 SGHTA and CDR2 FQGTGA. The chain's CDR3 is CASSLEASGRAFSNEQFF. The CDR3 DNA is TGTGCCAGCAGCTTAGAGGCTAGCGGGAGGGCCTTTTCCAATGAGCAGTTCTTC.

This clone was seen more than once but under ten times. This rearrangement joins TRBV15 to TRBJ2-7; TRBD2 aligns across 11 bases. Germline-derived CDR1 and CDR2 are LNHNV and YYDKDF (reference sequence). With 3 bases clipped from V and 1 base from J, the junction kept 5 bases outside the gene matches. The length of the CDR3 is 16 residues. The CDR3 loop is CATSSGTSGSSYEQYF. For the CDR3, the DNA is TGTGCCACCAGCAGCGGGACTAGCGGTTCTTCCTACGAGCAGTACTTC.

J is TRBJ1-1 and V is TRBV7-3; tentatively, D is TRBD1 (5 bases). V was trimmed by 5 bases and J by 1 base, leaving 14 bases between them. Per germline, CDR1 SGHTA and CDR2 FQGTGA. The CDR3 consists of 15 residues. Here the CDR3 DNA reads TGTGCCAGCAGCCTCTCCGGGGGGAAGAACACTGAAGCTTTCTTT. Amino acid sequence: CASSLSGGKNTEAFF.

CDR3 nucleotide sequence: TGTGCCAGCAGTTCCGGACAGCTGAGCTCTGGGGCCAACGTCCTGACTTTC. Protein: CASSSGQLSSGANVLTF. This chain joins TRBV28 and TRBJ2-6; D is perhaps TRBD1 (6 bases). V was cut by 4 bases and J by 0 bases, with 13 bases left in between. The CDR3 covers 17 residues. The germline V gene encodes CDR1 MDHEN and CDR2 SYDVKM.

V usage is TRBV28 and J usage is TRBJ2-7; D might be TRBD2 (5 bases). Between the trimmed V and J ends, which lost 6 bases and 2 bases, there was a span of 11 bases. Germline V gene lookup returns CDR1 MDHEN and CDR2 SYDVKM. The CDR3 loop spans 13 amino acids. CDR3 in DNA: TGTGCCAGCAGGCCCGGGATCCCCTACGAGCAGTACTTC. Translating gives CASRPGIPYEQYF.

The chain has TRBV9 and TRBJ1-1; possible D gene TRBD1, 5 bases. The V end lost 4 bases, the J end lost 6 bases, and 16 bases lay between the germline ends. Germline CDR1 and CDR2: SGDLS and YYNGEE. The CDR3 covers 14 residues. The CDR3 coding sequence is TGTGCCAGCAGCCCCGTCGGCGCCAGGGCTGAAGCTTTCTTT. Translated: CASSPVGARAEAFF.

V and J are TRBV2 and TRBJ2-1, with a tentative D call TRBD2 (7 bases). This CDR3 contains 17 residues. Between the trimmed V and J ends, which lost 7 bases and 0 bases, there was a span of 19 bases. Germline V gene data show CDR1 as SNHLY and CDR2 as FYNNEI. The CDR3 spells CASNRLRGPSSYNEQFF. In nucleotides, the CDR3 is TGTGCCAGCAATCGATTGCGGGGGCCCAGCTCCTACAATGAGCAGTTCTTC.

The DNA for the CDR3 is TGTGCCAGCAGTTTCTTGCCGGACAGGTGGAGTGAGCAGTTCTTC. Its protein is CASSFLPDRWSEQFF. This rearrangement joins TRBV27 to TRBJ2-1; 7 bases map to TRBD1. This CDR3 spans 15 amino acids. Trimming cost V 3 bases and J 9 bases; bases outside gene matches: 11. Germline V gene data show CDR1 as MNHEY and CDR2 as SMNVEV (reference sequence).

The V call is TRBV15, the J call TRBJ1-4; tentative D call: TRBD1 (5 bases). The length of the CDR3 is 17 residues. Trimming pared 0 bases from V and 3 bases from J, leaving 14 bases between. CDR1 LNHNV and CDR2 YYDKDF come from the germline V gene (reference sequence). The CDR3, as DNA: TGTGCCACCAGCAGAGATCAGCTGGGGGGATCTAATGAAAAACTGTTTTTT. Its translation: CATSRDQLGGSNEKLFF.

This chain links TRBV18 with TRBJ2-3, with a possible D match to TRBD2 (5 bases). Germline lookup yields CDR1 KGHSH and CDR2 LQKENI. CDR3 length: 15 amino acids. V dropped 3 bases and J dropped 5 bases, with 15 bases sitting between them. The CDR3 region is CASSPGLAVRDTQYF. CDR3 DNA sequence: TGTGCCAGCTCACCTGGGCTAGCTGTACGAGATACGCAGTATTTT.

The chain carries TRBV19 and TRBJ1-5; D is unresolved. V shed 2 bases and J shed 7 bases, with 12 bases lying between them. Germline V gene lookup returns CDR1 LNHDA and CDR2 SQIVND (reference sequence). The CDR3 extends over 14 amino acids. The chain's CDR3 is CASSIIYSAQPQHF. In DNA form, the CDR3 reads TGTGCCAGTAGTATAATCTACAGTGCACAGCCCCAGCATTTT.

The chain combines TRBV29-1 with TRBJ2-3, with 13 bases matching TRBD2. CDR3 length equals 15 residues. Germline lookup yields CDR1 SQVTM and CDR2 ANQGSEA. With 7 bases clipped from V and 1 base from J, the junction kept 5 bases outside the gene matches. CDR3 in DNA: TGCAGCGCCAGACTAGCGGGAGGCGGCACAGATACGCAGTATTTT. This encodes CSARLAGGGTDTQYF.